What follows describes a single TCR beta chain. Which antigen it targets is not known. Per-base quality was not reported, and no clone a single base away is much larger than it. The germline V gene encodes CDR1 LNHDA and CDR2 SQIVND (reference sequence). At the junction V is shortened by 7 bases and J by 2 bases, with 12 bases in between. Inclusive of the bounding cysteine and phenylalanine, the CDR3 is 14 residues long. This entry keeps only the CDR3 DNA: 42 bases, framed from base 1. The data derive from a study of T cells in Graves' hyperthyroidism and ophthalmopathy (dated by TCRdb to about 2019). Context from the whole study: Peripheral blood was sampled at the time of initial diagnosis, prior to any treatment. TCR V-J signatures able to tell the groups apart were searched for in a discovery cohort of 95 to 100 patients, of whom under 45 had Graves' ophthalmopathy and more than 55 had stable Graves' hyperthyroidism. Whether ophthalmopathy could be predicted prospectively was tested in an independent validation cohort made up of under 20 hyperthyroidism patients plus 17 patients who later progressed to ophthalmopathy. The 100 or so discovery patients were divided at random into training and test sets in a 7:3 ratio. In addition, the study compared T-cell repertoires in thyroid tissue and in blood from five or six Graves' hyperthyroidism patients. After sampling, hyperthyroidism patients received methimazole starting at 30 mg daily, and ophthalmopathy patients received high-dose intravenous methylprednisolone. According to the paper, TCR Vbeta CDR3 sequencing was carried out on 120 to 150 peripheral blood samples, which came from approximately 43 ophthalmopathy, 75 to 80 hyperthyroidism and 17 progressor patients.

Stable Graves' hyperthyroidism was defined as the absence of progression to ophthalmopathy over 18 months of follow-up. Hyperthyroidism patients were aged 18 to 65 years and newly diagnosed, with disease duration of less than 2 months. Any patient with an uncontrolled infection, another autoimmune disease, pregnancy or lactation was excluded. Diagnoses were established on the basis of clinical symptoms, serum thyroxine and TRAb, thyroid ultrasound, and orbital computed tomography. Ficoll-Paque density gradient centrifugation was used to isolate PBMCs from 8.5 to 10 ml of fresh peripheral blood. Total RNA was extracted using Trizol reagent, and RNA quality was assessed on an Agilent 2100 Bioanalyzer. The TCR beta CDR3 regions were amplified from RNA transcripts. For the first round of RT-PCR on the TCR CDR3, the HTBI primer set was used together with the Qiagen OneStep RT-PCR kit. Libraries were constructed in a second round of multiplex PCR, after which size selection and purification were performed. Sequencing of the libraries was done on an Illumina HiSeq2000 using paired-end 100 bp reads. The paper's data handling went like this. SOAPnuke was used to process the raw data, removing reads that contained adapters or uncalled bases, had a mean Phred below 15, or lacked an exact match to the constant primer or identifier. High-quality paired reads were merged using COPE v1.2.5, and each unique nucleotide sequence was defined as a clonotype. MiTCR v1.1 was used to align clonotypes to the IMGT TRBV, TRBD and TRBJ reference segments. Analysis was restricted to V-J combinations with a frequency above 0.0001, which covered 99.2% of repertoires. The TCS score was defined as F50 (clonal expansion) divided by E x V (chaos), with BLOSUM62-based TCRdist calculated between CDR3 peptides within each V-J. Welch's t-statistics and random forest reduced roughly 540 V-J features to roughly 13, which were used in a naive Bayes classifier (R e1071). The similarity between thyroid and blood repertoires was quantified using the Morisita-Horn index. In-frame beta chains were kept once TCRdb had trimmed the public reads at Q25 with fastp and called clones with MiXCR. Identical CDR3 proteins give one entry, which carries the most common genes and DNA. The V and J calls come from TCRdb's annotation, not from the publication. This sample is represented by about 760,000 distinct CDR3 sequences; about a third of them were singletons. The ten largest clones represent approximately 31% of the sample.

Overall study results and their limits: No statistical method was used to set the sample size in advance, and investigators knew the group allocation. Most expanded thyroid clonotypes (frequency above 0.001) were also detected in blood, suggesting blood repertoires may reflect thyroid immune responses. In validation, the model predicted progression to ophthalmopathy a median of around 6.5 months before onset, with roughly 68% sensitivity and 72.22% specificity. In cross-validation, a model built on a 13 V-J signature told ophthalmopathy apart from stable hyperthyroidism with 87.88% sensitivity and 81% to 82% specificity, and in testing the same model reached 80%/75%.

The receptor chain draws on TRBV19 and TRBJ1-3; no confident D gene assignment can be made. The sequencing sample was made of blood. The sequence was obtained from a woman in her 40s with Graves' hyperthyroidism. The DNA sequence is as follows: TGTGCCAGTAAGACCTCGGCGGCTGGAAACACCATATATTTT. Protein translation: CASKTSAAGNTIYF. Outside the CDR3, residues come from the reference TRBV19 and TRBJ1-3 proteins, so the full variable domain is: DGGITQSPKYLFRKEGQNVTLSCEQNLNHDAMYWYRQDPGQGLRLIYYSQIVNDFQKGDIAEGYSVSREKKESFPLTVTSAQKNPTAFYLCASKTSAAGNTIYFGEGSWLTVV.